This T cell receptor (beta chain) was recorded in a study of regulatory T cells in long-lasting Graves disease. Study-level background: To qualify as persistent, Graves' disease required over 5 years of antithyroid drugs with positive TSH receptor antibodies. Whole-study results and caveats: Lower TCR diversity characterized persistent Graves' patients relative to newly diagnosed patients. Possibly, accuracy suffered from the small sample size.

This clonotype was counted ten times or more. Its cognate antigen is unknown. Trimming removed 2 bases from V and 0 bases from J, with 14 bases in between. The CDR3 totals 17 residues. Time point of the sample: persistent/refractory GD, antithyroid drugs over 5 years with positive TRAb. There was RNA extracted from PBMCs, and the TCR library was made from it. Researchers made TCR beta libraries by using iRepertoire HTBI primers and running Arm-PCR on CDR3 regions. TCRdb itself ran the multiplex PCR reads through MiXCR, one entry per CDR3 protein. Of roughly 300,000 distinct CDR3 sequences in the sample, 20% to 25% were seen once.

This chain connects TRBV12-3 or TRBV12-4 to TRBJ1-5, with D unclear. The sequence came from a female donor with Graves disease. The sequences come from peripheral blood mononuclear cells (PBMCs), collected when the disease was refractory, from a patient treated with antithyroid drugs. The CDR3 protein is CASSLLPYPYSNQPQHF. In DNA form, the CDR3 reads TGTGCCAGCAGTTTACTACCATACCCTTATAGCAATCAGCCCCAGCATTTT.